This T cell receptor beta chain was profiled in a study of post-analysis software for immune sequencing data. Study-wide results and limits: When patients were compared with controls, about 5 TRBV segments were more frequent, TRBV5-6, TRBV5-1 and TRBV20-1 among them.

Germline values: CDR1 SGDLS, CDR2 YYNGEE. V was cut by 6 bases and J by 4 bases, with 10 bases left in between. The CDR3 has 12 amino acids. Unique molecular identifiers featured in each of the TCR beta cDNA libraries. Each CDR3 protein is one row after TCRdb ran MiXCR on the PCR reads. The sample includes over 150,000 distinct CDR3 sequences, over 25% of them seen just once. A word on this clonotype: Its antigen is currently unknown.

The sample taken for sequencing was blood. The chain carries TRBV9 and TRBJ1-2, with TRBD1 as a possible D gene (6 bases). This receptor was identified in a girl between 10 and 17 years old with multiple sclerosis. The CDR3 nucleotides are TGTGCCAGCACCGGGGGCAGCTATGGCTACACCTTC. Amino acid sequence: CASTGGSYGYTF.